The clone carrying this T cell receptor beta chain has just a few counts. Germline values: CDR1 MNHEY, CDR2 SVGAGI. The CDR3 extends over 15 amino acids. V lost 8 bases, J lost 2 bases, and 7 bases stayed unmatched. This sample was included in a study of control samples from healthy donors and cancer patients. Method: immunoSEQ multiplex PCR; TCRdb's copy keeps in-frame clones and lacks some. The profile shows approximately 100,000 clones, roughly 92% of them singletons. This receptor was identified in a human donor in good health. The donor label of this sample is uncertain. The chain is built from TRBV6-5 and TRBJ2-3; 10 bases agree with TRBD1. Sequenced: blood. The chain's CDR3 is CASEAGTGDTDTQYF. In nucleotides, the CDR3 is TGTGCCAGCGAGGCCGGGACAGGGGACACAGATACGCAGTATTTT.